This TCR beta chain is drawn from a study of radiation and T cells in renal cell carcinoma (dated by TCRdb to the early 2020s). Study-level background: The samples were drawn from a clinical trial, where primary renal cell carcinomas were treated with 15 Gy of stereotactic body radiation therapy and then removed by nephrectomy 4 weeks afterward. In total, almost 55 samples, comprising 26 tumors and approximately 27 peripheral blood samples, were subjected to TCR beta sequencing. A total of 4 million to 5 million unique CDR3 nucleotide sequences, encoding 2.5 million to 3 million unique CDR3 amino acid sequences, were found across all 50 or so samples. Results and caveats for the whole study, not just this receptor: With a single-armed trial design, the study had no way to address how radiation dose or scheduling affects the TCR repertoire. Changes in the blood repertoire were not tracked past 4 weeks after treatment. Top tumor clonotypes rose in blood from baseline to 2 weeks post-radiation, then contracted by 4 weeks, suggesting transient expansion of tumor-resident clones. Because pretreatment tumor biopsies were not available, the study could not determine whether clonotypes were already present within the tumor at baseline.

The immunoSEQ kit was used, according to the manufacturer's recommendations, to generate TCR beta libraries from genomic DNA. To prepare the libraries, a first multiplex PCR with proprietary primers was run, followed by a second PCR that added unique barcodes, and a bead cleanup was done after each round. Each sample batch included a kit-provided positive control reaction and a negative control reaction. The final libraries underwent checking on an Agilent 4200 TapeStation D1000 ScreenTape, volumetric pooling, and quantification by qPCR. Sequencing was performed on an Illumina NextSeq500 with a MidOutput 150-cycle cartridge, and 156 Read1 and 15 Index1 cycles were run with kit custom primers. The pooled library was loaded at approximately 0.98 pM with roughly 20% PhiX control spiked in. Turning to the authors' computational methods: The vendor-processed data were analyzed in R, and a clonotype was defined as all T cells that share the same CDR3 nucleotide sequence. In the clone abundance analyses, frequencies were normalized to the 10,000 most abundant clones in each sample. Public T cell clones, which averaged fewer than five per sample, were removed prior to analysis. Tumor-enriched and baseline blood-enriched clonotypes were defined by at least a 32-fold difference in abundance between compartments. A beta-binomial differential abundance model was used to identify clonotypes that expanded or contracted between blood time points. Tumor-blood repertoire similarity was measured with the Baroni-Urbani and Buser coefficient, and groups were compared using two-tailed Wilcoxon tests in R. TCRdb re-hosts the immuneACCESS table, in-frame sequences only. Its copies lack some clones; in the studies checked, an unresolved V gene accounts for under half of them, and the cause for the rest is not known. That table is the source of V, J and clone size, and D and trimming were worked out from the DNA. This sample has tens of thousands of clones in its table, and around three quarters of those were observed once. The ten largest account for about 7% of the sample.

The germline ends are 14 bases apart after V is trimmed by 5 bases and J by 4 bases. The CDR3 has 14 amino acids, counting the end cysteine and phenylalanine. Only CDR3 DNA is held: 42 bases, read in frame from base 1. The germline V gene supplies CDR1 MNHEY and CDR2 SVGAGI. The sample's time point label is to be understood as: blood 2 weeks post-SBRT. The treatment or condition label here, explained by the study, means: 15 Gy SBRT to primary tumor, nephrectomy 4 weeks later. To follow tumor-enriched clonotypes, peripheral blood was collected serially from radiation-treated patients at baseline and again at 2 weeks and 4 weeks after SBRT. Every patient's renal cell carcinoma showed clear cell pathology. Genomic DNA for TCR sequencing was prepared using the QIAamp DNA Blood Mini Kit (Qiagen). Only samples passing all quality control checks were included in the analyses. Concerning this clone itself: The antigen this receptor binds is unknown. Base-call qualities are not available, and no considerably larger clone is one nucleotide away.

The TCR was taken from a man between 60 and 75 years old with renal cell carcinoma. The chain couples TRBV6-5 to TRBJ2-5; the D segment could be TRBD2, given 5 matching bases. The starting material was blood, obtained from a patient whose treatment included radiotherapy and nephrectomy. The CDR3 corresponds to CASSEGGVGETQYF. Read as DNA, the sequence is TGTGCCAGCAGTGAGGGCGGTGTCGGAGAGACCCAGTACTTC.